Included here is one T cell receptor beta chain sequence, with context. This clone was picked up a small number of times. What antigen it recognizes has not been identified. This sample is part of a study of T cell clonality in common variable immunodeficiency (dated by TCRdb to between 2014 and 2017). Study-wide conclusions, independent of this receptor: CVID TCRbeta sequences were reported to have fewer deletions and N-nucleotide insertions and to lack highly modified clones with 13 or more V deletions. Patient heterogeneity within the CVID cohort put limits on correlating repertoire features with clinical complications. Although equal DNA input was used, an average of about 85,000 unique sequences per sample was obtained for controls, compared with some 30,000 for CVID samples. According to the authors, finding the cause of the higher clonality in CVID would require sequencing the repertoires of T cell subpopulations. CVID subjects shared fewer TCRbeta clones with each other than healthy controls did (p < 0.0001). TCRbeta clonality was higher in CVID subjects than in healthy controls (t-test p = 0.018), and the increase was most characteristic of about a third of subjects.

For sequencing, equivalent amounts of genomic DNA were input from CVID and control samples. For every sample, a 60 bp segment covering the rearranged TCRbeta CDR3 region was amplified and then sequenced. The immunoSEQ assay, a bias-corrected multiplex PCR combined with high-throughput sequencing, was used for TCRbeta amplification. The source study handled its data this way. Every unique nucleotide sequence was considered a clone and was annotated with V, D and J genes, copy number and frequency. Sequences were labeled productive if in frame, and non-productive if out of frame or containing stop codons. As previously described, Shannon's entropy was used to calculate clonality. Mean CDR3 Kyte-Doolittle hydropathy was derived from the predicted amino acid sequences of productive clones. The R hclust function was used to hierarchically cluster scaled V gene usage with Manhattan distance and complete linkage. Sharing of clones by CDR3 amino acid sequence was evaluated through resampling of 12 repertoires per group over 100 rounds. The repertoires were searched for around 65 published EBV-specific and almost 250 published CMV-specific TCRbeta sequences. A couple of CVID samples yielding fewer than 10,000 sequences were excluded from analysis, leaving over 35 CVID repertoires. The clones in this table, taken by TCRdb from immuneACCESS, are in-frame only. Not every clone is retained; where verified, under half of the shortfall comes from an unresolved V gene, and the cause of the rest is unknown. The D gene and trimming were derived from the DNA, and the V and J assignments and clone size from that table. The data for this sample show about 16,000 clones, each detected more than once. The top ten clones comprise over 12% of the sample.

Standard criteria were used to diagnose CVID, namely serum IgG, IgA and/or IgM reduced below the normal range together with specific antibody deficiency. A total of 40 to 50 subjects (approximately 15 female and some 30 male; age range roughly 9 to 65 years, mean age around 40) were included in the CVID group. Both CVID patients and healthy controls were predominantly of Caucasian heritage. At the time of study participation, every CVID subject had been on replacement immunoglobulin therapy for one year or longer. No CVID subject was ill or taking immunomodulatory or immunosuppressive medication when blood was collected. From each donor, roughly 5 to 8.5 ml of heparinized peripheral whole blood was collected. Genomic DNA from adults with common variable immune deficiency (CVID) and from healthy adult controls was the source for sequencing TCRbeta CDR3 repertoires. Diluted blood was subjected to density centrifugation over Hypaque 1077 or Ficoll-Paque for isolation of peripheral blood mononuclear cells. Unsorted mononuclear cells served as the source of genomic DNA, which was extracted either by Qiagen column purification or by a centrifugation-based method.

This receptor was taken from a human donor with common variable immunodeficiency. Sample: peripheral blood mononuclear cells.

CDR3 protein: CASSPLPGQGFGYGYTF. Incomplete CDR3 DNA: TGTGCCAGCTCACCGTTGCCGGGACAGGGGTTCGGATATGGC. The chain uses TRBV18 and TRBJ1-2, with 10 bases in between that match TRBD1. Read data end 3 residues before the CDR3 end; the end is taken from the germline J gene. CDR1 is given as KGHSH and CDR2 as LQKENI, both from the germline V gene. V has 3 bases trimmed and J has 5 bases trimmed; junction bases matching no gene number 12. The CDR3 runs 17 amino acids, cysteine and phenylalanine included. The DNA covers only part of the CDR3, 42 bases in frame from base 1.